The TCR beta chain under discussion was sequenced for a study of blood T cells in healthy people across ages. Alongside a J-beta primer mix, a sample-barcoded 5' primer served in a second PCR lasting 7 to 11 cycles. Each CDR3 protein is one row after TCRdb ran MiXCR on the 5' RACE reads. Of hundreds of thousands of distinct CDR3 sequences listed, approximately 25% were seen once; the top ten hold under 9.5%. This same sample was also taken into another study, of T cells of mothers and their children.

Sample: blood. This TCR was sampled from a boy aged 10-17 years in good health.

CDR3 region: CASSTLPGTEETQYF. The CDR3 bases are TGTGCCAGCAGCACTTTACCTGGGACAGAAGAGACCCAGTACTTC. The chain recombines TRBV7-9 with TRBJ2-1; 7 bases map to TRBD1. The J call may be incorrect, as the DNA end agrees better with TRBJ2-5. The germline V gene has CDR1 SEHNR and CDR2 FQNEAQ (reference sequence). The CDR3 has 15 residues.